This T cell receptor beta chain was retrieved from a study of blood T cell repertoires in COVID-19. Looking at the study overall: In each case, the material was cDNA or gDNA derived from T cells, B-cell-depleted T cells, or PBMCs.

Generated by immunoSEQ multiplex PCR, the TCRdb table keeps only in-frame clones and is missing some. Among over 250,000 clones, around 79% were seen once, and the ten largest hold 3.3%. The clonotype was recovered from a woman aged 80 or over with acute or convalescent COVID-19. The sequenced material came from peripheral blood.

The CDR3 sequence: CASSLRFGLDGYTF. CDR3 coding DNA: TGTGCCAGCAGCTTACGGTTTGGGCTTGATGGCTACACCTTC. The gene calls are TRBV7-8 and TRBJ1-2; D gene unclear. The CDR3 consists of 14 residues. Trimming removed 2 bases at V and 6 bases at J, with 13 bases between. Germline V gives CDR1 SGHVS, CDR2 FQNEAQ.